This entry lists 11 T cell receptor beta chains sequenced from one sample in a study of blood T cell repertoires in COVID-19. Some clones are missing from TCRdb's copy, which holds only in-frame ones; the method was immunoSEQ multiplex PCR. The sample yields approximately 200,000 clones, more than 75% seen once. Material: PBMCs or T cells enriched from blood (not recorded which). Source of these receptors: a woman aged 25 to 39 who had recovered from COVID-19.

The chain recombines TRBV7-9 with TRBJ2-7; TRBD2 matches 8 bases. V was pared by 9 bases and J by 4 bases, with 8 bases of the junction left unmatched. Germline CDR1 is SEHNR and CDR2 is FQNEAQ (reference sequence). This CDR3 spans 13 amino acids. The CDR3 loop reads CASTSGGMYEQYF. In nucleotides, the CDR3 is TGTGCCAGTACTAGCGGAGGGATGTACGAGCAGTACTTC.

The chain has TRBV24-1 and TRBJ2-7; D unresolved. CDR3 size: 13 residues. Trimming took off 6 bases at V and 2 bases at J, with 10 bases between the two ends. Germline V lookup: CDR1 KGHDR, CDR2 SFDVKD. The CDR3 DNA sequence: TGTGCCACCAGTTCTAGATCAGCCTACGAGCAGTACTTC. Protein sequence: CATSSRSAYEQYF.

This clone came up a few times. The CDR3 region has the DNA TGCGCCAGCAGCGTTGGGACAGGGCCCTCCTACGAGCAGTACTTC. Translating gives CASSVGTGPSYEQYF. V and J are TRBV5-1 and TRBJ2-7, with TRBD1 identical over 9 bases. Germline CDR1 SGHRS, CDR2 YFSETQ. The CDR3 runs 15 residues. V lost 4 bases, J lost 0 bases, and 5 bases stayed unmatched.

The chain links TRBV6-5 to TRBJ1-5; TRBD1 agrees at 9 bases. The germline gives CDR1 MNHEY, CDR2 SVGAGI. The CDR3 extends over 15 amino acids. V shed 5 bases and J 6 bases; nucleotides not matched to a gene: 8. The DNA for the CDR3 is TGTGCCAGCAGTACCAGGGACAGGGCAGGTCAGCCCCAGCATTTT. Protein sequence: CASSTRDRAGQPQHF.

The chain couples TRBV5-1 to TRBJ2-7; D not certain. V lost 0 bases and J 2 bases, leaving 6 bases between the germline ends. The CDR3 contains 13 residues. In germline, CDR1 is SGHRS, CDR2 YFSETQ. The CDR3 DNA reads TGCGCCAGCAGCTTGGACGCGACCTACGAGCAGTACTTC. Translation: CASSLDATYEQYF.

The chain combines TRBV27 with TRBJ1-2; weak D call: TRBD1 (6 bases). CDR1 MNHEY and CDR2 SMNVEV come from the germline V gene (reference sequence). CDR3 length equals 12 residues. V was pared by 3 bases and J by 8 bases, with 10 bases between. CDR3 sequence (DNA): TGTGCCAGCAGTTTCGGGGACACGGGCTACACCTTC. Amino acid sequence: CASSFGDTGYTF.

This clone was observed a handful of times. In DNA, the CDR3 is TGTGCCAGCAGCCAAGACGGACTAATAACAGATACGCAGTATTTT. Its translation is CASSQDGLITDTQYF. The rearrangement uses TRBV4-2 and TRBJ2-3; the D gene is possibly TRBD2 (6 bases). The germline gives CDR1 LGHNA, CDR2 YNFKEQ. Trimming removed 0 bases at V and 3 bases at J, with 10 bases between. The CDR3 covers 15 residues.

The rearrangement uses TRBV23-1 and TRBJ2-2; D might be TRBD2 (5 bases). TRBV23-1 carries the ORF label, with uncertain function. V dropped 1 base and J dropped 0 bases, with 15 bases sitting between them. The CDR3 totals 18 residues. The CDR3: CASSQYGGPASNTGELFF. The CDR3 region has the DNA TGCGCCAGCAGTCAATATGGCGGGCCAGCATCGAACACCGGGGAGCTGTTTTTT.

The genes are TRBV29-1 and TRBJ2-3, with D maybe TRBD2 (6 bases). From germline, CDR1 is SQVTM and CDR2 ANQGSEA. V shed 2 bases and J shed 1 base, with 25 bases lying between them. This CDR3 contains 19 residues. The CDR3 loop is CSVEMGMDPGWGGTDTQYF. Here the CDR3 DNA reads TGCAGCGTTGAAATGGGAATGGACCCCGGGTGGGGGGGCACAGATACGCAGTATTTT.

The chain joins TRBV27 to TRBJ2-1; TRBD2 aligns across 9 bases. Germline V lookup: CDR1 MNHEY, CDR2 SMNVEV (reference sequence). V lost 6 bases, J lost 4 bases, and 19 bases stayed unmatched. The CDR3 totals 19 residues. The CDR3 DNA follows: TGTGCCAGCAGCACTTTTCCCTCTACGGCGGGAGGGAGATACAATGAGCAGTTCTTC. The encoded protein is CASSTFPSTAGGRYNEQFF.

In its sample, this clone was seen a few times. The CDR3 is CASSLARREQFF. The CDR3 DNA reads TGTGCCAGCAGCTTAGCAAGGCGGGAGCAGTTCTTC. The V call is TRBV7-8, the J call TRBJ2-1, with D unresolved. CDR3 length: 12 residues. V was clipped by 0 bases and J by 10 bases, with 7 bases between them. CDR1 and CDR2 from the germline V gene are SGHVS and FQNEAQ. The full variable domain, rest sourced from reference TRBV7-8 and TRBJ2-1, is GAGVSQSPRYKVAKRGQDVALRCDPISGHVSLFWYQQALGQGPEFLTYFQNEAQLDKSGLPSDRFFAERPEGSVSTLKIQRTQQEDSAVYLCASSLARREQFFGPGTRLTVL.